The 19 T cell receptor beta chains in this list originate from one sample, sequenced in a study of beta chain features in type 1 diabetes. General observations from the study: Among patients with Type 1 diabetes, TCRB CDR3s were moderately but significantly shorter in every one of the four CD4+ subsets.

Expressed TCRB transcripts got sequenced, as all isolated RNA was reverse transcribed. Repertoires were generated with immunoSEQ multiplex PCR, while TCRdb's copy carries only in-frame clones and drops some. The sample comprises a few hundred thousand clones, approximately 13% of which are singletons, and about 0.015% rests with the top ten. Their cognate antigens are unknown. The sequenced material came from naive CD4+ T cells from blood. The receptors were sampled from a woman aged 18-29 years with type 1 diabetes.

DNA for the CDR3: TGTGCCGCGGGTCGTGGACAGGGGACAGAAAAACTGTTTTTT. This codes for CAAGRGQGTEKLFF. The chain recombines TRBV7-9 with TRBJ1-4; 9 bases map to TRBD1. The junction had 12 bases not matched to a gene; V was cut back by 11 bases and J by 8 bases. CDR1 is SEHNR and CDR2 is FQNEAQ in the germline V gene (reference sequence). This CDR3 is 14 amino acids long. Full variable domain (rest looked up from reference TRBV7-9 and TRBJ1-4): DTGVSQNPRHKITKRGQNVTFRCDPISEHNRLYWYRQTLGQGPEFLTYFQNEAQLEKSRLLSDRFSAERPKGSFSTLEIQRTEQGDSAMYLCAAGRGQGTEKLFFGSGTQLSVL.

The V call is TRBV29-1, the J call TRBJ1-5; 7 bases are shared with TRBD1. The V gene's germline CDR1 is SQVTM and CDR2 ANQGSEA. The CDR3 is made up of 13 amino acids. The trim removed 8 bases at V and 1 base at J, leaving 5 bases unmatched. The CDR3 here is CSTRTGSNQPQHF. In DNA form, the CDR3 reads TGCAGCACCCGGACAGGCAGCAATCAGCCCCAGCATTTT.

The CDR3 spells CASSQAWGPDEQYF. The CDR3, as DNA: TGTGCCAGCAGCCAAGCCTGGGGGCCGGACGAGCAGTACTTC. The rearrangement uses TRBV14 and TRBJ2-7; possibly TRBD1 for D (6 bases). CDR3 size: 14 residues. Trimming took 1 base from V and 5 from J, leaving 12 bases between them. The germline V gene encodes CDR1 SGHDN and CDR2 FVKESK.

This clone turned up a few times. In nucleotides, the CDR3 is TGTGCCAGCAGTGGACAGACCCACGAGCAGTACTTC. Translated, it gives CASSGQTHEQYF. The chain carries TRBV2 and TRBJ2-7, with TRBD1 as a possible D gene (5 bases). The germline CDR1 and CDR2 sequences are SNHLY and FYNNEI. The V end was cut by 4 bases, the J end by 5 bases, with 9 bases between. This CDR3 is 12 amino acids long.

This clone was seen a single time. The chain uses TRBV30 and TRBJ2-7, with 10 bases lining up with TRBD1. The CDR3 spans 11 residues. Germline-derived CDR1 and CDR2 are GTSNPN and SVGIG (reference sequence). The V segment lost 3 bases and the J segment 11 bases; nucleotides outside the gene matches: 4. Here the CDR3 DNA reads TGTGCCTGGAGCACGGGACAGGGGAAGTACGTC. Its protein product is CAWSTGQGKYV.

This clone was picked up a small number of times. This chain joins TRBV9 and TRBJ1-5; no clear D. V lost 4 bases and J lost 4, with 9 bases in between. Germline loops: CDR1 SGDLS, CDR2 YYNGEE. This CDR3 comprises 13 residues. The CDR3 sequence: CASSRRENQPQHF. The CDR3 coding sequence is TGTGCCAGCAGCCGACGGGAGAATCAGCCCCAGCATTTT.

This clone was counted only a few times. This chain uses TRBV30 with TRBJ2-1; 13 bases fit TRBD2. Germline-derived CDR1 and CDR2 are GTSNPN and SVGIG (reference sequence). Trimming cost V 4 bases and J 10 bases; bases outside gene matches: 10. The CDR3 runs 15 residues. In nucleotides, the CDR3 is TGTGCCTGGACTACCGGGACTAGCGGGATCAGCGAGCAGTTCTTC. It yields the protein CAWTTGTSGISEQFF. The full variable domain, with the rest looked up from reference TRBV30 and TRBJ2-1, is SQTIHQWPATLVQPVGSPLSLECTVEGTSNPNLYWYRQAAGRGLQLLFYSVGIGQISSEVPQNLSASRPQDRQFILSSKKLLLSDSGFYLCAWTTGTSGISEQFFGPGTRLTVL.

The rearrangement links TRBV7-2 to TRBJ2-3; 10 nucleotides line up with TRBD2. This CDR3 has 16 residues. The junction had 2 bases not matched to a gene; V was cut back by 0 bases and J by 2 bases. Per the germline V gene, CDR1 is SGHTA and CDR2 is FQGNSA. CDR3 in DNA: TGTGCCAGCAGCTTAGCGCTAGCGGGGGCCACAGATACGCAGTATTTT. This encodes CASSLALAGATDTQYF.

The V call is TRBV18, the J call TRBJ2-3, with D perhaps TRBD2 (5 bases). Trimming pared 1 base from V and 2 bases from J, leaving 7 bases between. Germline CDR1 reads KGHSH; CDR2 reads LQKENI. CDR3 size: 14 residues. Here the CDR3 DNA reads TGTGCCAGCTCACCACTAGCGACCACAGATACGCAGTATTTT. Amino acids: CASSPLATTDTQYF.

The chain couples TRBV5-1 to TRBJ1-1; the match to TRBD1 covers 8 bases. The CDR3 is 16 amino acids. V lost 4 bases, J lost 1 base, and 9 bases stayed unmatched. The germline gives CDR1 SGHRS, CDR2 YFSETQ. The CDR3 DNA follows: TGCGCCAGCAGCGACGGATCCGGGACAGGGAACACTGAAGCTTTCTTT. It yields the protein CASSDGSGTGNTEAFF. The full variable domain, its missing parts supplied by reference TRBV5-1 and TRBJ1-1, is KAGVTQTPRYLIKTRGQQVTLSCSPISGHRSVSWYQQTPGQGLQFLFEYFSETQRNKGNFPGRFSGRQFSNSRSEMNVSTLELGDSALYLCASSDGSGTGNTEAFFGQGTRLTVV.

This clone was picked up a small number of times. The V gene is TRBV5-4, the J gene TRBJ2-7; D may be TRBD1 (5 bases). The CDR3 runs to 15 residues. Per germline, CDR1 SGHNT and CDR2 YYREEE (reference sequence). V lost 0 bases to trimming and J lost 5 bases, with 15 bases between them. The CDR3 nucleotides read TGTGCCAGCAGCTTGGGGTGGCAGGGTGAGAACGAGCAGTACTTC. This gives the protein CASSLGWQGENEQYF.

The chain has TRBV11-1 and TRBJ2-1; D may be TRBD1 (5 bases). The CDR3 is 15 residues long. The germline V gene has CDR1 SGHAT and CDR2 FQDESV (reference sequence). Trimming left V 5 bases short and J 6 bases short, with 17 bases between. Here the CDR3 DNA reads TGTGCCAGCAGCCGGAGACAGACAGCACGCAATGAGCAGTTCTTC. As protein: CASSRRQTARNEQFF.

There are a few counts of this clone. This chain connects TRBV30 to TRBJ1-1, with 8 bases aligning to TRBD1. Trimming removed 1 base from V and 11 bases from J; junction bases left unmatched: 12. Germline V gives CDR1 GTSNPN, CDR2 SVGIG (reference sequence). The CDR3 consists of 14 residues. CDR3 DNA sequence: TGTGCCTGGAGTGGATGGACAGGGAGGGTGGCGGCTTTCTTT. Its translation: CAWSGWTGRVAAFF. The variable domain in full, completed from reference TRBV30 and TRBJ1-1, reads SQTIHQWPATLVQPVGSPLSLECTVEGTSNPNLYWYRQAAGRGLQLLFYSVGIGQISSEVPQNLSASRPQDRQFILSSKKLLLSDSGFYLCAWSGWTGRVAAFFGQGTRLTVV.

J is TRBJ2-1 and V is TRBV19; D is ambiguous. The CDR3 runs 14 residues. The V and J ends lost 5 bases and 3 bases respectively, with 11 bases between them. Germline V gene sequence: CDR1 LNHDA, CDR2 SQIVND (reference sequence). CDR3 sequence: CASSWAGFYNEQFF. The DNA for the CDR3 is TGTGCCAGTAGTTGGGCAGGCTTCTACAATGAGCAGTTCTTC.

The chain uses TRBV5-4 and TRBJ2-5; maybe TRBD1 (6 bases). Germline CDR1 SGHNT, CDR2 YYREEE (reference sequence). V was pared by 10 bases and J by 0 bases, with 19 bases between. The CDR3 consists of 15 residues. CDR3 nucleotides: TGTGCCGGATCAACAGGGTCACCAAACCAAGAGACCCAGTACTTC. Protein sequence: CAGSTGSPNQETQYF.

The chain carries TRBV11-3 and TRBJ1-2; possible D gene TRBD1, 5 bases. V lost 8 bases and J lost 2, with 15 bases in between. Germline CDR1 reads SGHNT; CDR2 reads YENEEA. This CDR3 contains 14 residues. CDR3 DNA sequence: TGTGCCAGCGGCAGAGATCGGGGGAACTATGGCTACACCTTC. Its protein product is CASGRDRGNYGYTF.

This rearrangement joins TRBV6-5 to TRBJ2-1; D perhaps matches TRBD2 (5 bases). The germline V gene encodes CDR1 MNHEY and CDR2 SVGAGI. There are 15 residues in the CDR3. V was trimmed by 0 bases and J by 9 bases, leaving 15 bases between them. The CDR3: CASSYSPLGSAEQFF. CDR3 coding DNA: TGTGCCAGCAGTTACTCGCCACTAGGCTCCGCTGAGCAGTTCTTC.

The chain combines TRBV11-3 with TRBJ2-1, with 7 bases aligning to TRBD1. Trimming removed 1 base from V and 4 bases from J; junction bases left unmatched: 4. The CDR3 is 15 residues long. Per the germline V gene, CDR1 is SGHNT and CDR2 is YENEEA. CDR3 DNA sequence: TGTGCCAGCAGCTTAGGGGGACAGAGGTACAATGAGCAGTTCTTC. It codes for CASSLGGQRYNEQFF.

The table lists this clone with a few counts. The rearrangement uses TRBV5-4 and TRBJ2-7; D is unclear. Trimming cost V 4 bases and J 1 base, with 9 bases left between them. Per the germline V gene, CDR1 is SGHNT and CDR2 is YYREEE (reference sequence). The CDR3 has 13 amino acids. DNA for the CDR3: TGTGCCAGCAGCCGTGCAGGTTCCTACGAGCAGTACTTC. Translating gives CASSRAGSYEQYF.